The entry below gives a single T cell receptor beta chain sequence along with its context. This clone has more than one count but fewer than ten. Its antigen is not yet known. No quality values exist for individual bases; no much larger clone is one base distant. These data belong to a study of siplizumab effects on memory and regulatory T cells (dated by TCRdb to about 2019). General notes on the study: Paired mixed lymphocyte reactions were run with siplizumab at 1 ug/mL and without drug, across roughly 8 responder-stimulator pairs. The effect of the anti-CD2 antibody siplizumab on alloreactive T-cell subsets was examined in allogeneic mixed lymphocyte reactions constructed from human PBMCs.

Trimming removed 2 bases from V and 3 bases from J, leaving 10 bases between the germline ends. Including cysteine and phenylalanine, the CDR3 has 13 amino acids. The DNA shown is the 39-base CDR3, in frame from base 1. CDR1 and CDR2 (GTSNPN, SVGIG) derive from the germline V gene (reference sequence). Library preparation was by the immunoSEQ multiplex PCR assay. Roughly 10^5 TCR templates per sample were assayed on the deep sequencing platform. Genomic DNA extracted from sorted T cells was used for TCRbeta CDR3 sequencing. In the paper's pipeline: Clonal analysis of TCRbeta CDR3 data was done in the R programming language. Alloreactive CD4+ and CD8+ clones were defined by comparing unstimulated samples with post-reaction CFSE-low samples. Regulatory or non-regulatory origin was assigned to alloreactive CD4+ clones by matching of sequences to sorted unstimulated Treg and non-Treg repertoires. Entries here come from immuneACCESS through TCRdb and include only in-frame sequences with V and J called. Some clones fail to appear in such tables; in the studies checked, an unresolved V gene covers under half of the shortfall, and the cause of the remainder is unknown. The V and J calls and the clone size are those of that table, but D and trimming were determined from the DNA. The sample records 9,500 to 11,000 clones, around 42% of which are singletons. 22% of the sample lies in the top ten.

Findings and caveats that apply to the study as a whole: Of the alloreactive CD4+ clones that could be mapped, the Treg-derived share averaged about 70% with siplizumab compared with around 25% in control reactions. Because sequences below about 10^-5 frequency were poorly captured, only a minor fraction of alloreactive clones could be mapped to unstimulated subsets. The cumulative frequency of alloreactive sequences that could be traced back to unstimulated CD4+ memory T cells was significantly reduced by siplizumab. For roughly 75-96% of proliferating CD4+ or CD8+ clones, no naive or memory phenotype could be assigned. Whether proliferating Tregs from siplizumab cultures actually had suppressive function was not functionally confirmed. Unstimulated naive T cells appeared more diverse than memory T cells, and naive cells seemed to contribute substantially to the alloresponse.

For approximately six days, cells in the mixed lymphocyte reaction were kept in coculture at 37 degrees C. Responder PBMCs were labelled with CFSE and stimulator PBMCs with Violet Dye, then combined at a 1:1 ratio. TCRbeta CDR3 sequencing was performed on sorted unstimulated T cells and on proliferating T cells recovered from mixed lymphocyte reactions. Fresh whole blood from about ten HLA-typed healthy donors served as the source for isolating PBMCs. After the mixed lymphocyte reaction, proliferating CFSE-low responder T cells were FACS-sorted for TCR sequencing. Sequenced input: CFSE-low (dividing) CD4+ T cells sorted from an allogeneic mixed lymphocyte reaction. The source of this sequence is a human donor in good health; the cells came from an allogeneic mixed lymphocyte reaction. The chain joins TRBV30 to TRBJ1-2; the D gene is unclear. The CDR3 corresponds to CAWSPFSDYGYTF. The DNA sequence follows: TGTGCCTGGAGTCCTTTCAGTGACTATGGCTACACCTTC.